One sample yielded the 32 T cell receptor beta chains listed below, sequenced in a study of blood T cell repertoires in COVID-19. Profiled with immunoSEQ multiplex PCR; TCRdb holds only in-frame clones, not every one. The profile shows tens of thousands of clones, 88% of them singletons. The sequenced sample was peripheral blood. These receptors were obtained from a woman older than 75 with active or convalescent COVID-19.

The rearrangement joins TRBV6-2 or TRBV6-3 to TRBJ2-1; 10 nucleotides match TRBD1. Germline CDR1 reads MNHEY; CDR2 reads SVGEGT. J lost 12 bases, V lost 6 bases, and 5 bases had no gene match. This CDR3 region has 12 residues. CDR3 DNA sequence: TGTGCCAGCAGCCCCCGGGACAGGGGGCAGTTCTTC. This translates into CASSPRDRGQFF.

This sequence joins TRBV19 and TRBJ1-3, with D perhaps matching TRBD1 (6 bases). The V gene's germline CDR1 is LNHDA and CDR2 SQIVND (reference sequence). V was trimmed by 7 bases and J by 3 bases, leaving 13 bases between them. The CDR3 length is 14 residues. CDR3 amino acids: CASTVGGSGNTIYF. The CDR3 DNA reads TGTGCCAGTACCGTAGGGGGTAGTGGAAACACCATATATTTT. Full variable domain (missing parts from reference TRBV19 and TRBJ1-3): DGGITQSPKYLFRKEGQNVTLSCEQNLNHDAMYWYRQDPGQGLRLIYYSQIVNDFQKGDIAEGYSVSREKKESFPLTVTSAQKNPTAFYLCASTVGGSGNTIYFGEGSWLTVV.

This clone occurred a few times. The chain links TRBV5-1 to TRBJ1-1; D is undetermined. Deletions cut 6 bases from V and 4 bases from J, with 16 bases between. In germline, CDR1 is SGHRS, CDR2 YFSETQ. CDR3 length equals 14 residues. CDR3: CASTPEPTLTEAFF. The CDR3 nucleotides read TGCGCCAGCACCCCCGAACCAACTCTCACTGAAGCTTTCTTT.

The J gene is TRBJ2-5, the V gene TRBV11-3; D is perhaps TRBD2 (6 bases). Deletions cut 0 bases from V and 5 bases from J, with 13 bases between. The length of the CDR3 is 15 residues. Germline V gene data show CDR1 as SGHNT and CDR2 as YENEEA. CDR3 protein: CASSLDRGAWETQYF. DNA for the CDR3: TGTGCCAGCAGCTTAGATCGCGGGGCCTGGGAGACCCAGTACTTC.

The count of this clone is one. The V and J genes are TRBV13 and TRBJ2-3, with 7 bases fitting TRBD1. The CDR3 sequence is 15 residues long. Germline V gene sequence: CDR1 PRHDT, CDR2 FYEKMQ (reference sequence). V shed 0 bases and J 2 bases; nucleotides not matched to a gene: 2. The CDR3 nucleotides read TGTGCCAGCAGCTTAGGTCAGGGGGTCACAGATACGCAGTATTTT. This codes for CASSLGQGVTDTQYF.

The rearrangement links TRBV13 to TRBJ1-2; 9 bases match TRBD1. CDR1 and CDR2 (germline): PRHDT, FYEKMQ (reference sequence). There are 14 residues in the CDR3. Trimming at V came to 5 bases and at J to 4 bases, leaving 5 bases not matched to a gene. CDR3 region: CASSVDRGGYGYTF. In nucleotides, the CDR3 is TGTGCCAGCAGCGTGGACAGGGGTGGCTATGGCTACACCTTC.

This sequence joins TRBV6-5 and TRBJ2-7, with 9 bases that match TRBD2. CDR1 is MNHEY, CDR2 SVGAGI, per germline. Trimming removed 2 bases from V and 2 bases from J; junction bases left unmatched: 7. This CDR3 spans 16 amino acids. In nucleotides, the CDR3 is TGTGCCAGCAGTTACCCCATAGCGGGGGCGCCCTACGAGCAGTACTTC. Translating gives CASSYPIAGAPYEQYF.

In DNA form, the CDR3 reads TGTGCCACCAGCAGGGGCAAAACGAGCGGGTCGAGAGGCTACAATGAGCAGTTCTTC. It is translated as CATSRGKTSGSRGYNEQFF. This chain connects TRBV15 to TRBJ2-1, with a possible D match to TRBD2 (6 bases). The V gene's germline CDR1 is LNHNV and CDR2 YYDKDF (reference sequence). CDR3 length: 19 residues. V gave up 3 bases and J gave up 3 bases, with 24 bases separating them.

The chain is built from TRBV6-1 and TRBJ1-1; no clear D. This CDR3 has 13 residues. CDR1 and CDR2 (germline): MNHNS, SASEGT. V shed 1 base and J shed 11 bases, with 14 bases lying between them. CDR3 loop: CASSEGLRVLAFF. CDR3 DNA: TGTGCCAGCAGTGAAGGGCTCCGGGTGTTGGCTTTCTTT.

The CDR3: CASSGAGTWYEQYF. The CDR3 nucleotides are TGTGCCAGCAGCGGAGCCGGGACTTGGTACGAGCAGTACTTC. V is TRBV7-9 and J is TRBJ2-7; D might be TRBD2 (6 bases). The CDR3 loop spans 14 amino acids. V lost 5 bases, J lost 4 bases, and 15 bases lay in between. CDR1 and CDR2 (germline): SEHNR, FQNEAQ (reference sequence).

The chain combines TRBV5-1 with TRBJ2-7, with D uncertain. The V gene's germline CDR1 is SGHRS and CDR2 YFSETQ. This CDR3 has 12 amino acids. Trimming took 2 bases from V and 2 from J, leaving 5 bases between them. CDR3 nucleotides: TGCGCCAGCAGCTTCCTCCCCTACGAGCAGTACTTC. It is translated as CASSFLPYEQYF.

The chain is built from TRBV25-1 and TRBJ2-5; D is uncertain. Trimming removed 0 bases at V and 10 bases at J, with 6 bases between. Germline values: CDR1 MGHDK, CDR2 SYGVNS. This CDR3 spans 11 amino acids. CDR3 sequence: CASSEYRIQYF. CDR3 nucleotide sequence: TGTGCCAGCAGTGAATATAGAATCCAGTACTTC.

The chain has TRBV4-1 and TRBJ1-2, with D perhaps TRBD1 (5 bases). The germline V gene encodes CDR1 MGHRA and CDR2 YSYEKL. Deletions cut 0 bases from V and 8 bases from J, with 13 bases between. CDR3 length: 14 residues. The DNA of the CDR3 is TGCGCCAGCAGCCAAGATTCCAGGGTGAGGGGCTACACCTTC. Protein product: CASSQDSRVRGYTF.

Comments on this clone: An end of the junction does not agree with germline; a read error may underlie this. The chain links TRBV5-4 to TRBJ2-2; D might be TRBD1 (6 bases). CDR3 size: 15 residues. Germline CDR1 is SGHNT and CDR2 is YYREEE (reference sequence). The DNA for the CDR3 is TGTGCCAGCAGCTTGGCAGGGGCGAACAACGGGGAGCTGTTTTTT. As protein: CASSLAGANNGELFF.

The chain uses TRBV30 and TRBJ1-1; D is possibly TRBD1 (6 bases). The CDR3 extends over 14 amino acids. Germline CDR1 and CDR2: GTSNPN and SVGIG (reference sequence). With 0 bases removed from V and 6 bases from J, the gap between germline ends came to 14 bases. The CDR3 loop is CAWSVHREWAEAFF. CDR3 nucleotides: TGTGCCTGGAGTGTACACAGGGAATGGGCTGAAGCTTTCTTT.

This sequence joins TRBV7-9 and TRBJ2-1; TRBD2 agrees at 12 bases. This CDR3 comprises 17 residues. V dropped 4 bases and J dropped 2; count of bases not matched to a gene: 6. Germline loops: CDR1 SEHNR, CDR2 FQNEAQ (reference sequence). CDR3: CASSYRLAGVTYNEQFF. In DNA form, the CDR3 reads TGTGCCAGCAGCTACCGACTAGCGGGGGTCACCTACAATGAGCAGTTCTTC.

The V gene is TRBV2, the J gene TRBJ1-5; D unresolved. The CDR3 sequence is 15 residues long. The germline V gene encodes CDR1 SNHLY and CDR2 FYNNEI. Trimming stripped 2 bases from V and 4 bases from J, with 12 bases between. The CDR3: CASSEQVSRNQPQHF. CDR3 bases: TGTGCCAGCAGTGAACAGGTTTCGCGAAATCAGCCCCAGCATTTT.

The V and J genes are TRBV18 and TRBJ1-4; 7 nucleotides align to TRBD1. The CDR3 spans 15 residues. From germline, CDR1 is KGHSH and CDR2 LQKENI. V was pared by 3 bases and J by 4 bases, with 5 bases of the junction left unmatched. The CDR3 nucleotides read TGTGCCAGCTCACCGAACAGGGGCCTTAATGAAAAACTGTTTTTT. It codes for CASSPNRGLNEKLFF.

The chain links TRBV30 to TRBJ1-6; D uncertain. Per germline, CDR1 GTSNPN and CDR2 SVGIG (reference sequence). Trimming took off 1 base at V and 7 bases at J, with 8 bases between the two ends. This CDR3 spans 13 amino acids. The CDR3 DNA follows: TGTGCCTGGAGTGGACACCCAAATTCACCCCTCCACTTT. Translating it yields CAWSGHPNSPLHF.

This rearrangement joins TRBV4-1 to TRBJ2-7, with TRBD1 matching 7 bases. With 1 base clipped from V and 2 bases from J, the junction kept 2 bases outside the gene matches. This CDR3 is built from 14 residues. CDR1 and CDR2 from the germline V gene are MGHRA and YSYEKL. The CDR3, as DNA: TGCGCCAGCAGCCAAGTTACAGGGGCCTACGAGCAGTACTTC. Translating gives CASSQVTGAYEQYF.

The table lists this clone with a count of one. The genes are TRBV12-3 or TRBV12-4 and TRBJ1-2; D gene unclear. V was pared by 4 bases and J by 7 bases, with 10 bases between. The CDR3 consists of 12 residues. The chain's CDR3 is CASSSSGSGYTF. DNA of the CDR3: TGTGCCAGCAGTTCCTCGGGAAGTGGCTACACCTTC.

The chain recombines TRBV6-5 with TRBJ2-7; D might be TRBD2 (6 bases). The CDR3 is 14 residues long. V lost 2 bases, J lost 4 bases, and 12 bases lay in between. Germline V gives CDR1 MNHEY, CDR2 SVGAGI. In DNA, the CDR3 is TGTGCCAGCAGTTACACGGGGGTGACTTACGAGCAGTACTTC. This sequence encodes CASSYTGVTYEQYF.

The chain is built from TRBV6-5 and TRBJ1-2, with D possibly TRBD1 on 5 matching bases. The germline CDR1 and CDR2 sequences are MNHEY and SVGAGI. Trimming removed 8 bases at V and 8 bases at J, with 18 bases between. CDR3 length: 13 residues. The CDR3 here is CASVTGDKGGYTF. DNA for the CDR3: TGTGCCAGCGTAACAGGCGATAAGGGAGGCTACACCTTC.

V usage is TRBV10-3 and J usage is TRBJ1-5; D is ambiguous. The CDR3 sequence is 13 residues long. Germline V gives CDR1 ENHRY, CDR2 SYGVKD. Trimming cost V 9 bases and J 0 bases, with 9 bases left between them. CDR3 sequence reads: CAIGRDSNQPQHF. The CDR3 bases are TGTGCCATAGGGAGGGATAGCAATCAGCCCCAGCATTTT.

This clone was seen only a few times. V and J are TRBV6-6 and TRBJ1-5; 9 nucleotides match TRBD1. J was trimmed by 6 bases and V by 3 bases; bases with no gene match: 9. This CDR3 has 16 amino acids. Per the germline V gene, CDR1 is MNHNY and CDR2 is SVGAGI (reference sequence). CDR3 DNA: TGTGCCAGCAGTTATTCGAACAGGGGGCAAGGTCAGCCCCAGCATTTT. As protein: CASSYSNRGQGQPQHF.

The chain carries TRBV24-1 and TRBJ2-5, with 11 bases matching TRBD1. Trimming removed 5 bases from V and 5 bases from J; junction bases left unmatched: 9. In germline, CDR1 is KGHDR, CDR2 SFDVKD. The CDR3 runs to 16 residues. CDR3 sequence: CATSAHGQGAWETQYF. The CDR3 DNA follows: TGTGCCACCAGTGCTCACGGACAGGGGGCATGGGAGACCCAGTACTTC.

The gene calls are TRBV18 and TRBJ1-5; D is unclear. The germline V gene has CDR1 KGHSH and CDR2 LQKENI. V was clipped by 0 bases and J by 6 bases, with 9 bases between them. The CDR3 has 14 amino acids. CDR3 nucleotide sequence: TGTGCCAGCTCACCACCCGGGGAGCGTCAGCCCCAGCATTTT. It is translated as CASSPPGERQPQHF.

The chain has TRBV5-5 and TRBJ2-7; 9 nucleotides match TRBD1. Germline V lookup: CDR1 SGHKS, CDR2 YYEKEE (reference sequence). After removal of 4 bases from V and 4 bases from J, the junction contained 9 bases not matched to a gene. The CDR3 sequence is 15 residues long. This CDR3 reads CASSGRDRAMYEQYF. Here the CDR3 DNA reads TGTGCCAGCAGCGGCCGGGACAGGGCGATGTACGAGCAGTACTTC.

The chain recombines TRBV30 with TRBJ1-5; 9 bases are shared with TRBD1. V shed 3 bases, J shed 6 bases, and the junction held 9 bases outside the gene matches. CDR1 is GTSNPN, CDR2 SVGIG, per germline (reference sequence). The CDR3 length is 15 residues. The CDR3 is CAWSIRDREFQPQHF. DNA for the CDR3: TGTGCCTGGAGCATCCGGGACAGGGAGTTTCAGCCCCAGCATTTT.

The chain couples TRBV28 to TRBJ1-2, with 10 nucleotides matching TRBD1. The germline V gene encodes CDR1 MDHEN and CDR2 SYDVKM. The CDR3 sequence is 14 residues long. Trimming at V came to 2 bases and at J to 3 bases, leaving 0 bases not matched to a gene. CDR3: CASSLGTGDYGYTF. The CDR3 coding sequence is TGTGCCAGCAGTTTAGGGACAGGGGACTATGGCTACACCTTC.

This chain joins TRBV20-1 and TRBJ2-5; perhaps TRBD2 as D (6 bases). Germline values: CDR1 DFQATT, CDR2 SNEGSKA (reference sequence). This CDR3 is 15 amino acids long. V was clipped by 3 bases and J by 1 base, with 15 bases between them. CDR3 sequence (DNA): TGCAGTGCTAGTGATAGCGGTCGGCTCCAAGAGACCCAGTACTTC. Translation gives CSASDSGRLQETQYF.

The chain links TRBV2 to TRBJ1-1, with 7 positions matching TRBD1. The CDR3 covers 13 residues. V trimming: 10 bases; J trimming: 4 bases; junction bases outside the gene matches: 9. The germline gives CDR1 SNHLY, CDR2 FYNNEI. CDR3 in DNA: TGTGCCATTCCGACAGGGTGGTCCACTGAAGCTTTCTTT. This translates into CAIPTGWSTEAFF.